This T cell receptor beta chain was profiled in a study of blood T cell repertoires in COVID-19. Overall study context: Specimens from acute and convalescent COVID-19 originated in the United States, Italy and Spain.

Germline CDR1 is LGHNA and CDR2 is YSLEER. Trimming took 1 base from V and 7 from J, leaving 7 bases between them. The CDR3 is 13 residues long. Clones were read by immunoSEQ multiplex PCR, and TCRdb kept only the in-frame ones, dropping some. The table records fewer than 350,000 clones, approximately 91% of them present only once. Participants were placed into cohorts based on the clinical history they reported. For recovered donors of Cohort 3, there were two negative PCRs, clearance, or symptom resolution. By share, this clone counts as medium-sized. The chain couples TRBV4-3 to TRBJ2-2; D is uncertain. The sequence came from a woman aged 35 to 49 who had recovered from COVID-19. The sample taken for sequencing was PBMCs or T cells enriched from blood (not recorded which). CDR3 residues: CASSQVEIGELFF. CDR3 DNA sequence: TGCGCCAGCAGCCAAGTCGAGATCGGGGAGCTGTTTTTT.